Below are 12 T cell receptor beta chains sequenced from a single sample in a study of blood T cells in healthy people across ages. PCR was performed a second time for 7 to 11 cycles using a sample-barcoded 5' primer and a J-beta primer mix. TCRdb processed the 5' RACE reads anew with MiXCR; each CDR3 protein has one entry. The sample holds 1.8 million or so distinct CDR3 sequences, 35% to 50% seen once. Sequencing was carried out using blood. These receptors all come from a human donor in good health.

This clonotype was found a few times. The chain carries TRBV2 and TRBJ2-5; 7 bases line up with TRBD1. The J call may not be correct, given that the DNA end is closer to TRBJ2-1. The CDR3 has 14 amino acids. CDR1 and CDR2 (germline): SNHLY, FYNNEI. This chain's CDR3 is CASSAGQNQETQFF. The CDR3 DNA reads as TGTGCCAGCAGTGCGGGACAGAACCAAGAGACCCAGTTCTTC.

This clonotype has a handful of counts. The J gene is TRBJ2-1, the V gene TRBV27, with TRBD1 as a possible D gene (6 bases). The ends were cut back, 8 bases at V and 3 bases at J, with 14 bases in the middle. Germline CDR1 is MNHEY and CDR2 is SMNVEV (reference sequence). The CDR3 runs 14 residues. CDR3 nucleotides: TGTGCCAGCCAACCTATAGGGGGCTACAATGAGCAGTTCTTC. Amino acid sequence: CASQPIGGYNEQFF.

The chain links TRBV11-1 to TRBJ2-1, with D possibly being TRBD2 (5 bases). V lost 5 bases and J lost 8, with 13 bases in between. Germline V gene data show CDR1 as SGHAT and CDR2 as FQDESV (reference sequence). The CDR3 is 13 amino acids. The CDR3 nucleotides read TGTGCCAGCAGCCCCGGTGGGAGCGATGAGCAGTTCTTC. Translating gives CASSPGGSDEQFF.

The sample holds many counts of this clonotype. This chain joins TRBV6-2 or TRBV6-3 and TRBJ2-7; 7 nucleotides line up with TRBD1. This CDR3 region has 14 residues. CDR1 is MNHEY and CDR2 is SVGEGT in the germline V gene. With V trimmed by 6 bases and J by 6 bases, 11 bases remained unmatched. This chain's CDR3 is CASSPGQVSGEQYF. In nucleotides, the CDR3 is TGTGCCAGCAGCCCAGGACAGGTATCGGGCGAGCAGTACTTC.

The rearrangement uses TRBV12-3 or TRBV12-4 and TRBJ2-7; D perhaps matches TRBD2 (7 bases). This CDR3 is built from 15 residues. V lost 3 bases, J lost 2 bases, and 14 bases lay in between. This CDR3 is CASSLGGDITYEQYF. CDR3 DNA: TGTGCCAGCAGTTTGGGGGGGGACATCACCTACGAGCAGTACTTC.

This clonotype was detected a few times. The chain couples TRBV12-3 or TRBV12-4 to TRBJ1-5, with no clear D. The length of the CDR3 is 17 residues. Trimming took 4 bases from V and 1 from J, leaving 17 bases between them. Here the CDR3 DNA reads TGTGCCAGCAGTTGGTCCGTAGGACCGTGGAGCAATCAGCCCCAGCATTTT. Protein: CASSWSVGPWSNQPQHF.

On this clonotype: Possible read error: a much larger clone is one base away. The V and J genes are TRBV29-1 and TRBJ1-1, with 7 bases fitting TRBD1. The CDR3 is made up of 11 amino acids. Germline V gene data show CDR1 as SQVTM and CDR2 as ANQGSEA. In DNA, the CDR3 is TGCAGCGTCGGGACAGCCACTAAAGCTTTCTTT. It translates to CSVGTATKAFF. Drawing the rest from reference TRBV29-1 and TRBJ1-1, the complete variable domain is SAVISQKPSRDICQRGTSLTIQCQVDSQVTMMFWYRQQPGQSLTLIATANQGSEATYESGFVIDKFPISRPNLTFSTLTVSNMSPEDSSIYLCSVGTATKAFFGQGTRLTVV.

This clonotype was counted only a few times. The chain links TRBV28 to TRBJ2-3, with TRBD1 as a possible D gene (5 bases). Germline V lookup: CDR1 MDHEN, CDR2 SYDVKM. The CDR3 length is 18 residues. V was shortened by 7 bases and J by 2 bases, with 25 bases between the two germline ends. CDR3 nucleotide sequence: TGTGCCAGCACCCCTGTGTTTAAGGGGCCACTCCACACAGATACGCAGTATTTT. Its translation is CASTPVFKGPLHTDTQYF. Drawing the rest from reference TRBV28 and TRBJ2-3, the complete variable domain is DVKVTQSSRYLVKRTGEKVFLECVQDMDHENMFWYRQDPGLGLRLIYFSYDVKMKEKGDIPEGYSVSREKKERFSLILESASTNQTSMYLCASTPVFKGPLHTDTQYFGPGTRLTVL.

The rearrangement joins TRBV4-3 to TRBJ2-3, with D possibly TRBD2 on 5 matching bases. Trimming stripped 0 bases from V and 2 bases from J, with 15 bases between. This CDR3 is 17 amino acids long. Germline V CDR1 and CDR2: LGHNA, YSLEER. In DNA, the CDR3 is TGCGCCAGCAGCCAAGATCGAGGAGCGGAGTACACAGATACGCAGTATTTT. It translates to CASSQDRGAEYTDTQYF.

This clonotype occurred a few times. This rearrangement joins TRBV20-1 to TRBJ1-4; 9 bases are a match to TRBD1. This CDR3 is 14 amino acids long. Germline trimming cut 4 bases from V and 6 bases from J; bases unmatched to any gene: 6. In germline, CDR1 is DFQATT, CDR2 SNEGSKA (reference sequence). Here the CDR3 reads CSAIPGQGYEKLFF. DNA of the CDR3: TGCAGTGCTATACCGGGACAGGGCTATGAAAAACTGTTTTTT.

There are a few counts of this clonotype. The genes are TRBV25-1 and TRBJ2-1, with 12 bases aligning to TRBD1. The CDR3 length is 14 residues. The germline V gene encodes CDR1 MGHDK and CDR2 SYGVNS. V shed 8 bases, J shed 7 bases, and the junction held 6 bases outside the gene matches. The chain's CDR3 is CASRGTGGWNEQFF. CDR3 bases: TGTGCCAGCCGGGGGACAGGGGGCTGGAATGAGCAGTTCTTC.

The chain couples TRBV12-5 to TRBJ1-1, with a weak D call TRBD1 (5 bases). Germline V gene data show CDR1 as LGHNT and CDR2 as FRNRAP. V lost 4 bases and J 0 bases, leaving 18 bases between the germline ends. This CDR3 is 17 amino acids long. This CDR3 reads CASGWIPGDGVNTEAFF. CDR3 in DNA: TGTGCTAGTGGTTGGATCCCCGGGGACGGAGTGAACACTGAAGCTTTCTTT.